The clone carrying this TCR beta chain occurred a few times. Its antigen is unknown. From germline, CDR1 is MGHRA and CDR2 YSYEKL. Deletions cut 0 bases from V and 5 bases from J, with 14 bases between. CDR3 size: 16 residues. With constant-segment primers, 5'RACE yielded cDNA libraries of TCR alpha and TCR beta that carried sample barcodes and UMIs. TCRdb independently ran MiXCR on the 5' RACE reads; one entry per CDR3 protein. The sample yields fewer than 250,000 distinct CDR3 sequences, around 26% seen once. The sample is drawn from a study of T-cell memory formation after mild COVID-19. Overall study: In these data, TCR clusters were largely donor specific. General study findings and limits: CM and EM subsets held most contracting CD4+ clones; EMRA held CD8+ ones.

The sequenced material came from PBMCs or a T cell subset sorted from them (not recorded which). This receptor was obtained from an adult woman who had mild COVID-19 (a few samples of this study predate the infection). Cell type and time point are not known. This chain uses TRBV4-1 with TRBJ1-5; D call uncertain. DNA for the CDR3: TGCGCCAGCAGCCAAGATCACGAGGGTTCCGATCAGCCCCAGCATTTT. This codes for CASSQDHEGSDQPQHF.